This T cell receptor (beta chain) was obtained from a study of blood T cell repertoires in COVID-19. Study-wide background: The United States, Italy and Spain were the sources of the acute and convalescent COVID-19 samples. PBMCs, B-cell-depleted T cells, or T cells were the source of the cDNA or gDNA that made up the material.

As handled by the study authors: Researchers report that nucleated cell counts were estimated from reference gene primer amplification. Here immunoSEQ multiplex PCR was the method, and the copy in TCRdb shows in-frame clones only, minus some. V, J and clone size derive from that table, while D and trimming were established from the DNA sequence. The table includes 150,000 to 200,000 clones, around nine tenths detected once. V gave up 4 bases and J gave up 5 bases, with 6 bases separating them. This CDR3 region has 12 residues. Per the germline V gene, CDR1 is LGHDT and CDR2 is YNNKEL (reference sequence).

This TCR derives from a man in his forties or fifties with active or convalescent COVID-19. The rearrangement links TRBV3-1 (or the pseudogene TRBV3-2) to TRBJ2-1; D remains unclear. Sequenced input: peripheral blood. The DNA for the CDR3 is TGTGCCAGCAGCCCTACCCACAATGAGCAGTTCTTC. It translates to CASSPTHNEQFF.